This TCR beta chain was captured by sequencing in a study of blood T cell repertoires in COVID-19. Study in general: Samples came from the United States, Italy and Spain, spanning acute and convalescent COVID-19. From T cells, B-cell-depleted T cells, or PBMCs came the material, which was cDNA or gDNA.

Sequencing was performed with immunoSEQ multiplex PCR; in TCRdb, only in-frame clones are kept and a portion is missing. The sample shows 200,000 to 250,000 clones, 70% to 90% of them seen only once. Germline-derived CDR1 and CDR2 are ENHRY and SYGVKD. Trimming removed 4 bases from V and 7 bases from J, with 8 bases in between. The CDR3 has 13 amino acids. The chain joins TRBV10-3 to TRBJ1-6, with a tentative D call TRBD1 (5 bases). The receptor was derived from a woman in her twenties or thirties who had recovered from COVID-19. The sequenced material came from peripheral blood. CDR3 DNA sequence: TGTGCCATCAGTGCAGGGCGGAATTCACCCCTCCACTTT. It codes for CAISAGRNSPLHF.